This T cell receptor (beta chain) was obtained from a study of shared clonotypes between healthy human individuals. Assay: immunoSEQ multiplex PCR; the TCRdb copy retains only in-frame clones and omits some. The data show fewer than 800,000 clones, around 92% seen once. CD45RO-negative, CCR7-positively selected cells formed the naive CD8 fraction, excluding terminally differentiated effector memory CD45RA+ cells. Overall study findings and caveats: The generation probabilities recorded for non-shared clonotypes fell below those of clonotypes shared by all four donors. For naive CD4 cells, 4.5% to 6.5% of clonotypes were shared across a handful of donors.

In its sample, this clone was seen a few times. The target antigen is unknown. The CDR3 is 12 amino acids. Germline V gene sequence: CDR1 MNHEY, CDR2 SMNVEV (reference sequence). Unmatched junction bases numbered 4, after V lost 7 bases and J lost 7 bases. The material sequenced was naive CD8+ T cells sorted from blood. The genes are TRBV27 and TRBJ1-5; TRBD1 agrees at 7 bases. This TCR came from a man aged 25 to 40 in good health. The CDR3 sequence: CASTTGVQPQHF. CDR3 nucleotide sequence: TGTGCCAGCACCACAGGGGTGCAGCCCCAGCATTTT.